This T cell receptor (beta chain) came from a study of shared clonotypes between healthy human individuals. Sequencing was performed with immunoSEQ multiplex PCR; in TCRdb, only in-frame clones are kept and a portion is missing. Of around 500,000 clones listed, 75% to 85% were seen once; the top ten hold 13%. Trimming removed 1 base from V and 4 bases from J; junction bases left unmatched: 9. Germline-derived CDR1 and CDR2 are MNHNS and SASEGT. This CDR3 contains 17 residues. This receptor was taken from a woman aged 35 to 49 in good health. Some clones in this sample may be carry-over from other donors' samples. V usage is TRBV6-1 and J usage is TRBJ1-2; 10 nucleotides align to TRBD1. Material for sequencing was PBMCs. The CDR3 DNA sequence: TGTGCCAGCAGTGAAGTTTTGGGACAGGGGAGTTTCTATGGCTACACCTTC. It specifies CASSEVLGQGSFYGYTF.